Listed here is a single T cell receptor (beta chain). Its recognized antigen is unknown. No base-level quality is on record; no much larger clone is a single base apart. This entry is derived from a study of chemoradiotherapy in HPV16-positive cancers (dated by TCRdb to between 2021 and 2023). Background on the whole study: Functional T-cell assays on cells from two HPV16-positive patients defined candidate HPV-specific T-cell clones and common TCR motifs. Whether T-cell immunity against the HPV oncoproteins E6 and E7 changes during chemoradiotherapy and whether survival is affected by this immunity were examined in the study. Next, the candidate HPV-specific TCRs and motifs were followed in TCR repertoires from approximately 87 patients with HPV-related cancers. The full study reports these points: The functional definition of HPV-specific T cells was derived from only two HPV16-positive patients, and the survival association was reported for HPV16-positive patients. In HPV16-positive patients, expansion of HPV-responsive T cells during chemoradiotherapy was associated with improved recurrence-free survival. Expansion of candidate HPV-specific clones and E7-related TCR motifs was observed in the tumor microenvironment during treatment, whereas no such expansion was observed for non-HPV-specific T cells.

Repertoires were sampled repeatedly over the course of chemoradiotherapy so that clonal expansion in the tumor microenvironment could be followed. Library creation used the immunoSEQ multiplex PCR assay. Drawn from immuneACCESS, this table holds only the in-frame rearrangements with V and J called that TCRdb kept. Clones are partly lost; checked studies trace under half to an unresolved V gene and leave the rest unexplained. This sample has approximately 9,500 clones in its table, and approximately 70% of those were observed once. Over 9% of the sample is taken by the ten largest. The clonotype comes from a human donor with HPV-associated anogenital cancer. This material consisted of tumor tissue, taken from a patient who underwent chemoradiotherapy.

The DNA sequence follows: TGCGCCAGCAGCTCAACAGGGGGGTGGGAGCAGTACTTC. Translated, it gives CASSSTGGWEQYF. The chain is made from TRBV5-1 and TRBJ2-7; 8 bases in the middle match TRBD1. The germline V gene yields SGHRS for CDR1 and YFSETQ for CDR2. The CDR3 goes from the cysteine to the phenylalanine over 13 residues. Of all the DNA, just the CDR3 is kept, 39 bases in frame from base 1. V ends up 3 bases short and J 7 bases short, with an unmatched junction base count of 6.